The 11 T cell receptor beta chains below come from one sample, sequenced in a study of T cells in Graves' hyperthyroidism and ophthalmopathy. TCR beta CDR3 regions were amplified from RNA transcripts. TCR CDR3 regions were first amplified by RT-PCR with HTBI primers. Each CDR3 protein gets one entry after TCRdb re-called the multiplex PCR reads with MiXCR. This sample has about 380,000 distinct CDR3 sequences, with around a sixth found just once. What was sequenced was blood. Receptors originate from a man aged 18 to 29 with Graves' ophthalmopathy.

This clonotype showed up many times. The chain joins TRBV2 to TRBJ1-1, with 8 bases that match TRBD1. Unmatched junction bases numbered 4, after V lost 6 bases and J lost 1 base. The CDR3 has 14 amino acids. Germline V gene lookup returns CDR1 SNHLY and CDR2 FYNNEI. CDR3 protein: CASRSGTGNTEAFF. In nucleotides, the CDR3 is TGTGCCAGCAGAAGTGGGACAGGGAACACTGAAGCTTTCTTT.

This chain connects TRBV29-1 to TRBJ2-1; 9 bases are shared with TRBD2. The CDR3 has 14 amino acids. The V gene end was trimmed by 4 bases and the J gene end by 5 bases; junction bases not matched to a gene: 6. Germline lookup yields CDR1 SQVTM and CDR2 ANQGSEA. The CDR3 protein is CSVGRGGVNNEQFF. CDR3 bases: TGCAGCGTTGGTCGCGGGGGGGTCAACAATGAGCAGTTCTTC.

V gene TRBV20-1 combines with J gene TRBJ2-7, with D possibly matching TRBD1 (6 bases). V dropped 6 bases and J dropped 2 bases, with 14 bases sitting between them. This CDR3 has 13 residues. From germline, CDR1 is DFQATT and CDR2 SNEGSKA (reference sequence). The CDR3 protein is CSAAGGQPYEQYF. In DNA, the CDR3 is TGCAGTGCCGCCGGCGGACAGCCCTACGAGCAGTACTTC.

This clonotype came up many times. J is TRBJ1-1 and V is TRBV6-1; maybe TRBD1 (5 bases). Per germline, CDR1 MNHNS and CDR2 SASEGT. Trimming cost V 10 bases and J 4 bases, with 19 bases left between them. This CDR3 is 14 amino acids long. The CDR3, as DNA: TGTGCCACCATCCGGGGCCCCTATCCCACTGAAGCTTTCTTT. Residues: CATIRGPYPTEAFF.

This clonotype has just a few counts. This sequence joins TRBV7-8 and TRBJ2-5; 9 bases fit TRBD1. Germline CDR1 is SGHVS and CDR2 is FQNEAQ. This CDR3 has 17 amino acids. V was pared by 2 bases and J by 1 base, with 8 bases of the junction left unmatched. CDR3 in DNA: TGTGCCAGCAGCTTAAGAGAGGCACAGGGGGCCCAAGAGACCCAGTACTTC. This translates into CASSLREAQGAQETQYF.

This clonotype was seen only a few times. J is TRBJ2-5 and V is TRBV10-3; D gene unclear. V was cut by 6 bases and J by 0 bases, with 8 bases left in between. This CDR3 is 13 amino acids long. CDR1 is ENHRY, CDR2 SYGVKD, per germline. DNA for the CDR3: TGTGCCATCAGCCCCGCACACCAAGAGACCCAGTACTTC. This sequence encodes CAISPAHQETQYF.

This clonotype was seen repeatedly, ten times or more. The CDR3 region is CASSPDRDNQPQHF. CDR3 DNA sequence: TGTGCCAGCAGCCCCGACAGGGACAATCAGCCCCAGCATTTT. The gene calls are TRBV11-2 and TRBJ1-5; 7 bases line up with TRBD1. The germline gives CDR1 SGHAT, CDR2 FQNNGV. J was trimmed by 3 bases and V by 5 bases; bases with no gene match: 4. The CDR3 totals 14 residues.

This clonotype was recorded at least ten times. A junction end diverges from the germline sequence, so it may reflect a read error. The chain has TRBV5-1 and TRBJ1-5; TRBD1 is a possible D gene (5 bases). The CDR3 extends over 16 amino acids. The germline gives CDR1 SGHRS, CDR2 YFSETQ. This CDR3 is CASSPAGGYSNQPQHF. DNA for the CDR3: TGTGCCAGCTCACCAGCGGGGGGTTATAGCAATCAGCCCCAGCATTTT.

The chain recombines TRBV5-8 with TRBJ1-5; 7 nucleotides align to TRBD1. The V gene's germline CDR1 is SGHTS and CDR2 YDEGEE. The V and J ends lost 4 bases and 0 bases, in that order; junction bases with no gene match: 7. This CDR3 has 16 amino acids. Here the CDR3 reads CASSGGTAFSNQPQHF. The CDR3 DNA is TGTGCCAGCAGCGGTGGGACAGCGTTTAGCAATCAGCCCCAGCATTTT. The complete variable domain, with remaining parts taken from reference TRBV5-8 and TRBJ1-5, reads EAGVTQSPTHLIKTRGQQATLRCSPISGHTSVYWYQQALGLGLQFLLWYDEGEERNRGNFPPRFSGRQFPNYSSELNVNALELEDSALYLCASSGGTAFSNQPQHFGDGTRLSIL.

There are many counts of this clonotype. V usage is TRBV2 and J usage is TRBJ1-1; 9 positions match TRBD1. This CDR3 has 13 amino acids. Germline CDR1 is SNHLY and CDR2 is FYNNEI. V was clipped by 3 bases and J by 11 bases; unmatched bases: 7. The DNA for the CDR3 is TGTGCCAGCAGTGAGAGCCGGGACAGGGTGGCTTTCTTT. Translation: CASSESRDRVAFF.

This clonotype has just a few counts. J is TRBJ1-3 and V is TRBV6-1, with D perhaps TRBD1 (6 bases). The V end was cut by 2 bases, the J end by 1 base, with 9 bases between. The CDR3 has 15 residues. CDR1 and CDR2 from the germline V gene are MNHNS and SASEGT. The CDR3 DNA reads TGTGCCAGCAGTGAACAGGGGCGGTCTGGAAACACCATATATTTT. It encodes CASSEQGRSGNTIYF.